This T cell receptor (beta chain) was sequenced during a study of blood T cell repertoires in COVID-19. Study as a whole: Samples of COVID-19 (acute and convalescent) were obtained from the United States, Italy and Spain. PBMCs, B-cell-depleted T cells, or T cells were the source of the cDNA or gDNA that made up the material.

V was trimmed by 6 bases and J by 1 base, leaving 12 bases between them. CDR1 is MNHEY and CDR2 is SVGAGI in the germline V gene. The CDR3 length is 14 residues. Under the authors' procedure: The authors estimated nucleated cell counts from reference gene primer amplification. Profiling relied on immunoSEQ multiplex PCR, and the TCRdb table lists in-frame clones only, not all of them. The V and J calls and clone size are taken from that table; D and trimming were inferred from the DNA. The sample yields 100,000 to 150,000 clones, 60% to 80% seen once. Sequenced input: peripheral blood. The receptor was isolated from a woman aged 65 to 85 with acute or convalescent COVID-19. The gene calls are TRBV6-5 and TRBJ2-5; D is undetermined. CDR3 loop: CASRVAYSQETQYF. DNA of the CDR3: TGTGCCAGCAGGGTAGCTTATAGCCAAGAGACCCAGTACTTC.